This paragraph covers one T cell receptor (beta chain) sequence. Antigen unknown. The sample comes from a study of T cell responses to AZD1222 COVID-19 vaccine. General study points: After the peak T cell response, and only then, were repertoires sampled. Donor demographics were predominantly white British with a female majority; clonal diversity may be underestimated.

The protocol was immunoSEQ multiplex PCR, while the TCRdb copy is restricted to in-frame clones and leaves out a portion. The repertoire holds some 150,000 clones, with around 94% as singletons. V lost 6 bases to trimming and J lost 0 bases, with 5 bases between them. The CDR3 covers 13 residues. Germline-derived CDR1 and CDR2 are LGHNT and FRNRAP. The rearrangement links TRBV12-5 to TRBJ2-2; maybe TRBD2 (5 bases). This TCR was recovered from an adult in good health. Here the sequenced sample was peripheral blood, taken on day 0 of AZD1222 vaccination. CDR3 nucleotide sequence: TGTGCTAGTGGGGGAGCGAACACCGGGGAGCTGTTTTTT. Residues: CASGGANTGELFF.